Listed here are 20 T cell receptor beta chains from one sample, sequenced in a study of control samples from healthy donors and cancer patients. Using immunoSEQ multiplex PCR, the repertoire was profiled, and TCRdb retains in-frame clones only, with some absent. The sample shows fewer than 200,000 clones, and 2% to 2.5% sits with its ten largest clones. Sequencing used blood. The origin of the receptors is a woman aged 30 to 39 in good health.

The V and J genes are TRBV28 and TRBJ1-1, with D possibly TRBD1 on 5 matching bases. This CDR3 is built from 15 residues. CDR1 is MDHEN and CDR2 is SYDVKM in the germline V gene. V lost 5 bases and J lost 3, with 16 bases in between. This CDR3 is CASSTDSYRDTEAFF. The CDR3 nucleotides are TGTGCCAGCAGTACCGACAGCTACCGAGACACTGAAGCTTTCTTT.

The rearrangement joins TRBV3-1 (or the pseudogene TRBV3-2) to TRBJ1-2; possible D gene TRBD1, 5 bases. The V and J ends lost 4 bases and 5 bases respectively, with 20 bases between them. This CDR3 region has 16 residues. Germline V gives CDR1 LGHDT, CDR2 YNNKEL (reference sequence). CDR3 in amino acids: CASSLNFPGTLYGYTF. For the CDR3, the DNA is TGTGCCAGCAGCCTCAACTTCCCCGGGACGTTATATGGCTACACCTTC.

This rearrangement joins TRBV7-6 to TRBJ1-4, with 7 bases identical to TRBD1. Germline values: CDR1 SGHVS, CDR2 FNYEAQ. V shed 4 bases and J 8 bases; nucleotides not matched to a gene: 13. The CDR3 consists of 16 residues. The CDR3 nucleotides are TGTGCCAGCAGCTCAGACGTACGACAGGGACTAGAAAAACTGTTTTTT. Amino acid sequence: CASSSDVRQGLEKLFF.

The V call is TRBV4-1, the J call TRBJ1-2, with 7 bases lining up with TRBD1. V shed 0 bases and J 5 bases; nucleotides not matched to a gene: 3. The V gene's germline CDR1 is MGHRA and CDR2 YSYEKL. This CDR3 has 14 amino acids. CDR3 sequence (DNA): TGCGCCAGCAGCCAAGATCAGGGGGTGTATGGCTACACCTTC. This translates into CASSQDQGVYGYTF.

The J gene is TRBJ1-1, the V gene TRBV27; D uncertain. Germline CDR1 is MNHEY and CDR2 is SMNVEV (reference sequence). This CDR3 contains 13 residues. V lost 4 bases to trimming and J lost 5 bases, with 11 bases between them. In DNA, the CDR3 is TGTGCCAGCAGTTCTTCCGGAGGAACTGAAGCTTTCTTT. Protein: CASSSSGGTEAFF.

The chain couples TRBV18 to TRBJ2-7, with TRBD1 as a possible D gene (6 bases). CDR1 KGHSH and CDR2 LQKENI come from the germline V gene. Deletions cut 4 bases from V and 4 bases from J, with 8 bases between. The CDR3 consists of 12 residues. In nucleotides, the CDR3 is TGTGCCAGCTCACGTCAGGGGTACGAGCAGTACTTC. It specifies CASSRQGYEQYF.

J is TRBJ2-7 and V is TRBV7-9, with no clear D. V shed 2 bases and J shed 6 bases, with 8 bases lying between them. Germline V CDR1 and CDR2: SEHNR, FQNEAQ (reference sequence). This CDR3 spans 12 amino acids. The CDR3 DNA follows: TGTGCCAGCAGCTTATTAAGCTCCGAGCAGTACTTC. Protein sequence: CASSLLSSEQYF.

The chain has TRBV6-5 and TRBJ2-7, with D tentatively TRBD2 (5 bases). Germline V CDR1 and CDR2: MNHEY, SVGAGI. The CDR3 is 16 amino acids. V shed 0 bases and J shed 6 bases, with 18 bases lying between them. The CDR3 DNA follows: TGTGCCAGCAGTTACTCGATATCTGAGGTGGGGAGCGAGCAGTACTTC. Its translation: CASSYSISEVGSEQYF.

J is TRBJ1-2 and V is TRBV12-5, with D uncertain. Trimming shortened V by 2 bases and J by 3 bases, and 10 bases separated the two germline ends. The CDR3 spans 14 residues. Looked up from germline, CDR1 is LGHNT and CDR2 is FRNRAP. CDR3 sequence (DNA): TGTGCTAGTGGTTTGAGCGGGGTTTACTATGGCTACACCTTC. It translates to CASGLSGVYYGYTF.

The chain combines TRBV18 with TRBJ1-5, with D uncertain. This CDR3 contains 17 residues. Trimming stripped 3 bases from V and 4 bases from J, with 19 bases between. The germline V gene encodes CDR1 KGHSH and CDR2 LQKENI. CDR3 region: CASSPWSTHNTNQPQHF. CDR3 coding DNA: TGTGCCAGCTCACCTTGGTCTACTCACAATACAAATCAGCCCCAGCATTTT.

The V and J genes are TRBV28 and TRBJ1-1; the D gene is possibly TRBD1 (6 bases). The germline V gene encodes CDR1 MDHEN and CDR2 SYDVKM. The CDR3 is made up of 15 amino acids. The V end lost 3 bases, the J end lost 0 bases, and 11 bases lay between the germline ends. The CDR3 sequence: CASSLGGAMNTEAFF. CDR3 coding DNA: TGTGCCAGCAGTTTGGGGGGGGCCATGAACACTGAAGCTTTCTTT.

The chain employs TRBV5-1 and TRBJ1-2, with D unresolved. Per the germline V gene, CDR1 is SGHRS and CDR2 is YFSETQ. The CDR3 runs to 16 residues. The V end was cut by 2 bases, the J end by 7 bases, with 21 bases between. CDR3: CASSLEGRTGYAGYTF. CDR3 coding DNA: TGCGCCAGCAGCTTAGAAGGCCGGACCGGGTACGCTGGCTACACCTTC.

The chain combines TRBV4-1 with TRBJ1-5; D gene uncertain. The germline V gene encodes CDR1 MGHRA and CDR2 YSYEKL. This CDR3 is 13 amino acids long. The V end was cut by 2 bases, the J end by 9 bases, with 11 bases between. CDR3 protein: CASSQIGDRPQHF. The CDR3 DNA reads TGCGCCAGCAGCCAAATAGGAGACCGGCCCCAGCATTTT.

The rearrangement joins TRBV7-9 to TRBJ2-7; 10 bases are a match to TRBD1. Looked up from germline, CDR1 is SEHNR and CDR2 is FQNEAQ (reference sequence). After removal of 4 bases from V and 1 base from J, the junction contained 4 bases not matched to a gene. The CDR3 covers 15 residues. The CDR3 sequence: CASSSPGQGSYEQYF. The CDR3 nucleotides are TGTGCCAGCAGCTCTCCGGGACAGGGGTCCTACGAGCAGTACTTC.

The chain is built from TRBV6-4 and TRBJ2-7; the match to TRBD1 covers 9 bases. V shed 8 bases and J 1 base; nucleotides not matched to a gene: 3. The CDR3 sequence is 13 residues long. Germline V gene lookup returns CDR1 MRHNA and CDR2 SNTAGT. The CDR3 region is CASRDRESYEQYF. The CDR3 DNA reads as TGTGCCAGCCGGGACAGGGAGTCCTACGAGCAGTACTTC.

This chain links TRBV28 with TRBJ2-2; no clear D gene. From germline, CDR1 is MDHEN and CDR2 SYDVKM. V gave up 5 bases and J gave up 1 base, with 11 bases separating them. This CDR3 region has 15 residues. CDR3 bases: TGTGCCAGCAGTAAAGCCAGCTTGAACACCGGGGAGCTGTTTTTT. It translates to CASSKASLNTGELFF.

The CDR3 is CASSFRRSTDTQYF. DNA of the CDR3: TGTGCCAGCAGTTTTCGGAGAAGCACAGATACGCAGTATTTT. The chain joins TRBV28 to TRBJ2-3; D is ambiguous. CDR3 length equals 14 residues. Per the germline V gene, CDR1 is MDHEN and CDR2 is SYDVKM. Trimming left V 3 bases short and J 0 bases short, with 7 bases between.

The chain links TRBV5-1 to TRBJ1-2; D is possibly TRBD1 (5 bases). The CDR3 has 15 amino acids. V dropped 4 bases and J dropped 7 bases, with 20 bases sitting between them. Looked up from germline, CDR1 is SGHRS and CDR2 is YFSETQ. CDR3 nucleotides: TGCGCCAGCAGCCTACGGGACGCAGGCATGGGTGGCTACACCTTC. Its protein product is CASSLRDAGMGGYTF.

The chain has TRBV11-2 and TRBJ1-2; TRBD1 aligns across 9 bases. Germline loops: CDR1 SGHAT, CDR2 FQNNGV. V lost 4 bases to trimming and J lost 7 bases; unmatched junction nucleotides: 13. This CDR3 is built from 16 residues. DNA of the CDR3: TGTGCCAGCAGCTCTCTGGCGGACAGGGGTAAACGTGGCTACACCTTC. Its translation is CASSSLADRGKRGYTF.

This chain uses TRBV6-5 with TRBJ1-5; D unresolved. This CDR3 region has 14 residues. CDR1 and CDR2 (germline): MNHEY, SVGAGI. Trimming took off 7 bases at V and 1 base at J, with 11 bases between the two ends. This CDR3 is CASTRLGSNQPQHF. CDR3 sequence (DNA): TGTGCCAGCACTAGGTTGGGAAGCAATCAGCCCCAGCATTTT.